The rows below give T cell receptor beta chains drawn from one sample of a study of blood T cell repertoires in COVID-19. The protocol was immunoSEQ multiplex PCR, while the TCRdb copy is restricted to in-frame clones and leaves out a portion. The sample lists more than 450,000 clones; 87% were seen once. Sequenced sample: PBMCs or T cells enriched from blood (not recorded which). These TCRs come from a woman aged 18-30 years who had recovered from COVID-19. Both conserved end residues are part of each CDR3. The D gene is left open where the match is weak. The size field is filled for only some rows; it gives once, few, many or a size class.

j_call clone_size v_call d_call cdr3_aa cdr3_nt
TRBJ2-2 . TRBV7-9 TRBD2 CASGGLAYGTGELFF TGTGCCAGCGGGGGACTAGCCTACGGTACCGGGGAGCTGTTTTTT
TRBJ1-3 . TRBV6-2/TRBV6-3 . CASSYAPENTIYF TGTGCCAGCAGTTACGCCCCAGAAAACACCATATATTTT
TRBJ1-3 . TRBV5-1 . CASSSEYREGNTIYF TGCGCCAGCAGCTCCGAATACAGGGAAGGAAACACCATATATTTT
TRBJ1-2 . TRBV19 TRBD1 CASSRLGQEYGYTF TGTGCCAGTAGCCGTCTCGGACAGGAATATGGCTACACCTTC
TRBJ1-1 . TRBV5-6 TRBD1 CASSPRDRGAVTEAFF TGTGCCAGCAGCCCCCGGGACAGGGGTGCGGTCACTGAAGCTTTCTTT
TRBJ2-7 . TRBV6-5 TRBD1 CASSRTGSSYEQYF TGTGCCAGCAGTCGGACAGGGAGCTCCTACGAGCAGTACTTC
TRBJ2-3 . TRBV7-9 . CASSLPPGTQYF TGTGCCAGCAGCCTCCCCCCGGGGACGCAGTATTTT
TRBJ1-2 . TRBV2 . CASSVSRGLNGYTF TGTGCCAGCAGTGTTTCTCGAGGTCTGAATGGCTACACCTTC
TRBJ1-6 . TRBV21-1 . CASSKDEGLGSPLHF TGTGCCAGCAGCAAGGATGAGGGATTAGGGTCACCCCTCCACTTT
TRBJ2-7 . TRBV11-3 . CASSLGGGATYEQYF TGTGCCAGCAGCTTAGGTGGGGGGGCGACCTACGAGCAGTACTTC
TRBJ2-3 . TRBV7-2 . CASSLGGENTDTQYF TGTGCCAGCAGCCTGGGAGGAGAGAACACAGATACGCAGTATTTT
TRBJ2-7 few TRBV7-9 TRBD1 CASTSTGAGEQYF TGTGCCAGCACCTCGACAGGGGCGGGCGAGCAGTACTTC
TRBJ1-2 . TRBV6-5 . CASSYRSGFGYTF TGTGCCAGCAGTTACAGGTCAGGTTTTGGCTACACCTTC
TRBJ1-3 once TRBV4-2 . CASSQDGFSSGNTIYF TGTGCCAGCAGCCAAGATGGTTTCAGCTCTGGAAACACCATATATTTT
TRBJ2-5 once TRBV28 . CASSPLRETQYF TGTGCCAGCAGTCCCCTCCGAGAGACCCAGTACTTC
TRBJ2-1 . TRBV30 TRBD1 CAWTRSRQGTNEQFF TGTGCCTGGACCAGAAGCCGACAGGGAACAAATGAGCAGTTCTTC
TRBJ2-1 . TRBV12-3/TRBV12-4 . CASSSWGVPEQFF TGTGCCAGCAGCTCCTGGGGGGTCCCTGAGCAGTTCTTC
TRBJ1-4 few TRBV5-1 . CASSPAGGTTNEKLFF TGCGCCAGCAGCCCAGCCGGGGGGACAACTAATGAAAAACTGTTTTTT
TRBJ2-3 once TRBV2 TRBD1 CASNPGTRGTDTQYF TGTGCCAGCAATCCCGGGACCAGGGGGACAGATACGCAGTATTTT
TRBJ2-1 . TRBV27 TRBD1 CASSLGTGAYNEQFF TGTGCCAGCAGTTTAGGGACAGGGGCCTACAATGAGCAGTTCTTC
TRBJ1-2 once TRBV29-1 . CSVRVSNYGYTF TGCAGTGTTCGGGTTTCTAACTATGGCTACACCTTC
TRBJ1-5 . TRBV7-6 . CASSREVGNQPQHF TGTGCCAGCAGCCGAGAGGTCGGCAATCAGCCCCAGCATTTT
TRBJ2-5 . TRBV14 TRBD2 CVSSQGGARGQETQYF TGTGTCAGCAGCCAAGGAGGGGCGCGGGGGCAAGAGACCCAGTACTTC
TRBJ1-6 . TRBV7-9 . CASSSFKDSHGSPLHF TGTGCCAGCAGCAGTTTCAAAGACAGTCACGGTTCACCCCTCCACTTT
TRBJ2-3 . TRBV20-1 TRBD2 CSASFLADGTDTQYF TGCAGTGCTAGTTTCCTAGCGGATGGGACAGATACGCAGTATTTT
TRBJ2-1 . TRBV7-6 . CASSLAHLAGEQFF TGTGCCAGCAGCTTAGCGCATCTAGCAGGTGAGCAGTTCTTC
TRBJ1-1 . TRBV19 TRBD1 CASSIETGWHTEAFF TGTGCCAGTAGTATAGAGACAGGGTGGCACACTGAAGCTTTCTTT
TRBJ1-2 . TRBV6-5 TRBD1 CASSYDRGRNYGYTF TGTGCCAGCAGTTATGACAGGGGCCGTAACTATGGCTACACCTTC
TRBJ2-3 . TRBV9 TRBD2 CASTRRGGTDTQYF TGTGCCAGCACCCGCCGCGGGGGGACAGATACGCAGTATTTT
TRBJ1-1 . TRBV5-1 TRBD1 CASSWTGRNTEAFF TGCGCCAGCAGCTGGACAGGGCGCAACACTGAAGCTTTCTTT
TRBJ1-6 . TRBV5-4 TRBD1 CASSFGQASYNSPLHF TGTGCCAGCAGCTTCGGACAGGCCTCCTATAATTCACCCCTCCACTTT
TRBJ1-1 . TRBV19 . CASSIIPGHKLNTEAFF TGTGCCAGTAGTATTATCCCGGGACACAAGTTGAACACTGAAGCTTTCTTT
TRBJ2-7 . TRBV27 TRBD1 CASSLSRDRGYEQYF TGTGCCAGCAGTTTATCGAGGGACAGGGGGTACGAGCAGTACTTC
TRBJ1-5 . TRBV12-5 . CASGLVMGRGDQPQHF TGTGCTAGTGGTTTGGTTATGGGCAGGGGAGATCAGCCCCAGCATTTT